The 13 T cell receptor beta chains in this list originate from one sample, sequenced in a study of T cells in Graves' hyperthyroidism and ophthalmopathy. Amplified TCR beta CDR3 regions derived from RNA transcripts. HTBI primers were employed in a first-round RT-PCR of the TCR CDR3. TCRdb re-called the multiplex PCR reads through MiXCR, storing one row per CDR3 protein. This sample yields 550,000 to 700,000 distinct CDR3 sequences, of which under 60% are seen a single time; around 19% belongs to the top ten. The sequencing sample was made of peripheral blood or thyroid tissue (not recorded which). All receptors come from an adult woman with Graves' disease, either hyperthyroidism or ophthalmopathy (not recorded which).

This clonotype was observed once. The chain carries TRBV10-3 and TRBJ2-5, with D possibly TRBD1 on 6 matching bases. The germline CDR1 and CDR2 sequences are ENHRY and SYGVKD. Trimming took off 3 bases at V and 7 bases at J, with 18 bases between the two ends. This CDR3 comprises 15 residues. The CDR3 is CAISDLGRLQGTQYF. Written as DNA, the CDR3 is TGTGCCATCAGTGATTTGGGAAGACTACAGGGGACCCAGTACTTC.

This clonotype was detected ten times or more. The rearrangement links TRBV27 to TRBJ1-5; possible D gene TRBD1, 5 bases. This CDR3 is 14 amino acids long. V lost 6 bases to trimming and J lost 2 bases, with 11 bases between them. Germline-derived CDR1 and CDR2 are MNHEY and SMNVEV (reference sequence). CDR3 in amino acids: CASRAWGGNQPQHF. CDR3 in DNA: TGTGCCAGCAGGGCGTGGGGGGGCAATCAGCCCCAGCATTTT.

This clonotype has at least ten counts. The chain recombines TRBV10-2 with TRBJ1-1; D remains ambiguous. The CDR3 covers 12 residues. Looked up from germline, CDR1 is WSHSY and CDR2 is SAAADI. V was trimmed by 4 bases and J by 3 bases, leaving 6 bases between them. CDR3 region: CASSVGYTEAFF. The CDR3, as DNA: TGCGCCAGCAGTGTCGGGTACACTGAAGCTTTCTTT.

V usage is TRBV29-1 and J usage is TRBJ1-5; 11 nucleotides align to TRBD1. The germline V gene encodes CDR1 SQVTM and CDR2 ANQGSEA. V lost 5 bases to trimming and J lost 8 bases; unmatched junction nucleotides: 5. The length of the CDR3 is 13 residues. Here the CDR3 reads CSVWTGGSEPQHF. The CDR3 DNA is TGCAGCGTTTGGACAGGGGGCTCAGAGCCCCAGCATTTT.

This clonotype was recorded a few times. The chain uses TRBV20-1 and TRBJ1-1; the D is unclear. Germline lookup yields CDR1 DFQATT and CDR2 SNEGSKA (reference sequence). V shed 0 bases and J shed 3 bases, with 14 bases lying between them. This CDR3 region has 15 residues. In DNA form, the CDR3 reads TGCAGTGCTAGAGATGGTGAAGGTGGGGACACTGAAGCTTTCTTT. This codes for CSARDGEGGDTEAFF.

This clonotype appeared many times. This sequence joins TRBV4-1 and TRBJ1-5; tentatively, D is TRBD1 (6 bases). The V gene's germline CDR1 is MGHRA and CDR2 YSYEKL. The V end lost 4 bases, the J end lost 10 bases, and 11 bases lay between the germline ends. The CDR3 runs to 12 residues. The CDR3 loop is CASSRTRGPQHF. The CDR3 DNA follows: TGCGCCAGCAGCCGGACCAGGGGCCCCCAGCATTTT.

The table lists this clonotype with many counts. The CDR3 DNA reads TGCAGTGCTAGAGCTGGACTAATGGAGCAGTACTTC. Translated, it gives CSARAGLMEQYF. The chain links TRBV20-1 to TRBJ2-7; D may be TRBD2 (6 bases). Per germline, CDR1 DFQATT and CDR2 SNEGSKA (reference sequence). This CDR3 region has 12 residues. Deletions cut 1 base from V and 7 bases from J, with 11 bases between.

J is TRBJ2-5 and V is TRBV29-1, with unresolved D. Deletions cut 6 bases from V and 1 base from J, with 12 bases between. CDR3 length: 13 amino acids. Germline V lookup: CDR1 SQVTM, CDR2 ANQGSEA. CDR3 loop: CSVLLGIQETQYF. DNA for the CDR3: TGCAGCGTCCTCCTAGGGATCCAAGAGACCCAGTACTTC.

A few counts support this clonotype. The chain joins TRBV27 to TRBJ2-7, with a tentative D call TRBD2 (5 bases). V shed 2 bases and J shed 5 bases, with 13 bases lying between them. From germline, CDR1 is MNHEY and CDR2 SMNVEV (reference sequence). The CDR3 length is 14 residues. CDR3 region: CASSLSLASNEQYF. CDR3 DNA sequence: TGTGCCAGCAGTTTAAGTCTAGCAAGCAACGAGCAGTACTTC.

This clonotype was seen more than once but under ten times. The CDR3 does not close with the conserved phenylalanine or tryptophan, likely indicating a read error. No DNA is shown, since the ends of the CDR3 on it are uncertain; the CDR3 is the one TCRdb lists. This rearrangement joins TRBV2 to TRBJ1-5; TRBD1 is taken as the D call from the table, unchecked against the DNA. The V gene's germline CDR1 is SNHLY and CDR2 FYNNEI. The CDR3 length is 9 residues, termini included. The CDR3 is CASSEGQVV.

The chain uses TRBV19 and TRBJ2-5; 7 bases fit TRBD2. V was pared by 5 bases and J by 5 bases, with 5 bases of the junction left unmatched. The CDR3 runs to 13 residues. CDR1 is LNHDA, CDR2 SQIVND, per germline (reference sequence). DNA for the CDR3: TGTGCCAGTAGTCGACGGGGAGGGGAGACCCAGTACTTC. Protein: CASSRRGGETQYF.

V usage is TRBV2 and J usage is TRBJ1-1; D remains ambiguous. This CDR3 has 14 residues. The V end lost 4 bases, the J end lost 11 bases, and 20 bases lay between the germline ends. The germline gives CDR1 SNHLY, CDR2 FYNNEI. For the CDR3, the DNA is TGTGCCAGCAGTGTGGCAGGCGAGAGAAGAGGGGCTTTCTTT. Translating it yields CASSVAGERRGAFF.

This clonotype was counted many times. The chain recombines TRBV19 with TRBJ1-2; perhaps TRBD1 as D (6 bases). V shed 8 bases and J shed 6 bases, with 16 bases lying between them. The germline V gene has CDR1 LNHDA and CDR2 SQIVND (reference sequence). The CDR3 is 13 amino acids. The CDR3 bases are TGTGCCAGTCAAGACAGGCCCTACAATGGCTACACCTTC. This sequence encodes CASQDRPYNGYTF.